The T cell receptor (beta chain) under discussion was sequenced for a study of blood T cell repertoires in COVID-19 (dated by TCRdb to 2018 to 2020). Regarding the research as a whole: ImmuneRACE Cohort 3 recovered participants were defined by two consecutive negative NP/OP PCR tests, healthcare professional clearance, or symptom resolution. The collaborator samples originated in the United States, Italy and Spain and spanned the acute and convalescent phases of COVID-19. The repertoires were released in a freely available public database meant as a resource for research on the immune response to SARS-CoV-2. Where HLA class I and class II types were available, the types were taken from metadata supplied by the sample provider, not from assay-based typing. Subjects who had been exposed to COVID-19, were actively infected with it, or had recovered from it provided the deeply sampled blood TCRbeta repertoires that made up the dataset. The material from the prospective study consisted of cDNA or gDNA derived from T cells, B-cell-depleted T cells, or PBMCs. A de-identified subject ID, COVID-19 status, age in years and sex were almost always included in the sample metadata. Samples came from the ongoing ImmuneRACE study (first 160 participants) plus 1,254 subjects from 6 global collaborators.

Findings and caveats that apply to the study as a whole: The quantity of clinical and demographic metadata differed by source and by participant and was supplied without curation.

This clone was counted between two and nine times. The antigen this receptor binds is unknown. No much larger clone exists at a distance of one base, and base qualities are not known. Taken from cysteine to phenylalanine, the CDR3 has 13 residues. The entry retains the CDR3 DNA only, 39 bases that are in frame from base 1. The germline V gene yields MNHGY for CDR1 and SAAAGT for CDR2. V is reduced by 6 bases and J by 6 bases, leaving a spacing of 12 bases between them. Participants in the prospective study were enrolled through a virtual design, were aged about 18 to 90 years, and lived in about two dozen United States geographic areas. In the prospective study, cohorts were assigned on the basis of participant-reported clinical history obtained from a screening survey and a study questionnaire. In the prospective study, whole blood, serum and a nasopharyngeal or oropharyngeal swab were collected from each participant by mobile phlebotomists. Over a roughly 2-month period, participants in the prospective study had the option of providing additional blood draws and questionnaires. Before DNA extraction, prospective study blood samples were shipped either frozen or at room temperature.

TCRbeta CDR3 regions were amplified from genomic DNA using the immunoSEQ Assay, a bias-controlled multiplex PCR. The original pipeline was this. The number of nucleated cells in each sample was estimated by amplification of reference gene primers within the assay. To quantify the absolute abundance of each unique TCRbeta CDR3 rearrangement, sequence reads were collapsed and filtered. For each sample, productive Simpson clonality was calculated as the square root of Simpson's diversity index over productive rearrangements. TCRdb took over this immuneACCESS table, retaining in-frame rearrangements with V and J assigned. Such tables are incomplete; in checked studies, under half of the missing clones stem from an unresolved V gene, and the remainder is unexplained. V and J calls and clone size are as listed in that table; D and trimming were resolved from the DNA. For this sample the table gives a few hundred thousand clones, of which around 87% were detected only once. The top ten clones comprise roughly 2% of the sample.

The chain uses TRBV6-8 and TRBJ2-1; there is no confident call for the D gene. The clonotype originates from a man between 35 and 55 years old in a cohort exposed to, infected with or recovered from COVID-19 (not recorded which). The sequenced sample was PBMCs or T cells enriched from blood (not recorded which). Here the CDR3 is given as CASRTTTSNEQFF. The base sequence is TGTGCCAGCAGAACTACCACTTCCAATGAGCAGTTCTTC.